These 25 T cell receptor beta chains were all obtained from the same sample, sequenced in a study of CD8+ T cells in alopecia areata. In each case, RNA was isolated and then reverse transcribed into cDNA as the sequencing template. The repertoire was sequenced with immunoSEQ multiplex PCR; TCRdb's copy has only in-frame clones and lacks some. The profile shows more than 95,000 clones, less than 70% of them singletons. Specimen: CD4+ T cells sorted from blood. Source of these receptors: a human donor in good health.

This clone showed up just once. The chain couples TRBV5-1 to TRBJ2-7; D perhaps matches TRBD2 (5 bases). There are 13 residues in the CDR3. CDR1 SGHRS and CDR2 YFSETQ come from the germline V gene. Trimming shortened V by 0 bases and J by 3 bases, and 7 bases separated the two germline ends. CDR3: CASSLASGYEQYF. The CDR3 DNA reads TGCGCCAGCAGCTTGGCCAGCGGCTACGAGCAGTACTTC. The complete variable domain, with remaining parts taken from reference TRBV5-1 and TRBJ2-7, reads KAGVTQTPRYLIKTRGQQVTLSCSPISGHRSVSWYQQTPGQGLQFLFEYFSETQRNKGNFPGRFSGRQFSNSRSEMNVSTLELGDSALYLCASSLASGYEQYFGPGTRLTVT.

The J gene is TRBJ1-1, the V gene TRBV29-1; no reliable D call. The CDR3 runs to 13 residues. Trimming cost V 6 bases and J 1 base, with 12 bases left between them. CDR1 and CDR2 from the germline V gene are SQVTM and ANQGSEA. CDR3 bases: TGCAGCGTCGTCCATTCTACGAACACTGAAGCTTTCTTT. Protein: CSVVHSTNTEAFF.

The rearrangement joins TRBV2 to TRBJ2-6; unclear D gene. V was clipped by 5 bases and J by 0 bases, with 5 bases between them. Germline V CDR1 and CDR2: SNHLY, FYNNEI. This CDR3 has 14 amino acids. The CDR3 sequence is CASSPASGANVLTF. The DNA for the CDR3 is TGTGCCAGCAGTCCAGCCTCTGGGGCCAACGTCCTGACTTTC.

The V call is TRBV2, the J call TRBJ2-1; 9 bases are a match to TRBD2. The germline CDR1 and CDR2 sequences are SNHLY and FYNNEI. The trim removed 8 bases at V and 4 bases at J, leaving 12 bases unmatched. The length of the CDR3 is 16 residues. The CDR3: CASASPAGGSYNEQFF. In DNA, the CDR3 is TGTGCCAGCGCCTCCCCAGCGGGGGGTTCGTACAATGAGCAGTTCTTC.

A note on this clone: The junction and the germline gene differ at one end; a read error may be behind it. The CDR3 bases are TGTGCCAGCAGATTAGGACAGCTGAACACTGAAGCTTTCTTT. Protein: CASRLGQLNTEAFF. This chain joins TRBV7-9 and TRBJ1-1, with a tentative D call TRBD1 (6 bases). CDR3 size: 14 residues. The germline V gene encodes CDR1 SEHNR and CDR2 FQNEAQ (reference sequence).

CDR3 DNA: TGCGCCAGCAGCCGTATAGGTAGCGGGGGATCCTACGAGCAGTACTTC. It encodes CASSRIGSGGSYEQYF. The chain combines TRBV4-1 with TRBJ2-7; 9 bases match TRBD2. The CDR3 totals 16 residues. V shed 4 bases, J shed 1 base, and the junction held 8 bases outside the gene matches. From germline, CDR1 is MGHRA and CDR2 YSYEKL.

The V call is TRBV29-1, the J call TRBJ1-2; D not certain. CDR3 size: 11 residues. CDR1 SQVTM and CDR2 ANQGSEA come from the germline V gene. V gave up 2 bases and J gave up 5 bases, with 6 bases separating them. CDR3 in amino acids: CSVEQLYGYTF. DNA for the CDR3: TGCAGCGTTGAACAACTGTATGGCTACACCTTC. The full variable domain, its missing parts supplied by reference TRBV29-1 and TRBJ1-2, is SAVISQKPSRDICQRGTSLTIQCQVDSQVTMMFWYRQQPGQSLTLIATANQGSEATYESGFVIDKFPISRPNLTFSTLTVSNMSPEDSSIYLCSVEQLYGYTFGSGTRLTVV.

The rearrangement joins TRBV4-1 to TRBJ1-1; 9 nucleotides match TRBD1. V gave up 1 base and J gave up 4 bases; unmatched junction bases: 1. This CDR3 has 14 amino acids. Germline CDR1 and CDR2: MGHRA and YSYEKL. The CDR3 nucleotides read TGCGCCAGCAGCCAAGGACAGGGGGTCACTGAAGCTTTCTTT. It encodes CASSQGQGVTEAFF.

V usage is TRBV7-7 and J usage is TRBJ2-5; no definite D call. Germline assignment: CDR1 SSHAT and CDR2 FNYEAQ (reference sequence). Trimming took 2 bases from V and 5 from J, leaving 15 bases between them. CDR3 length: 15 residues. CDR3 in amino acids: CASSLMFAARETQYF. The CDR3 coding sequence is TGTGCCAGCAGCTTAATGTTCGCCGCCAGGGAGACCCAGTACTTC.

This chain links TRBV5-6 with TRBJ2-3; D may be TRBD2 (5 bases). Germline loops: CDR1 SGHDT, CDR2 YYEEEE. The CDR3 loop spans 13 amino acids. V was pared by 1 base and J by 8 bases, with 11 bases between. CDR3 sequence: CASSLQLVATQYF. For the CDR3, the DNA is TGTGCCAGCAGCTTGCAACTAGTAGCTACGCAGTATTTT.

This clone was recorded a few times. The chain recombines TRBV2 with TRBJ1-1, with no clear D. Trimming removed 1 base at V and 7 bases at J, with 7 bases between. This CDR3 contains 12 residues. Germline V gene lookup returns CDR1 SNHLY and CDR2 FYNNEI. CDR3 sequence reads: CASSEVQVEAFF. The DNA for the CDR3 is TGTGCCAGCAGTGAAGTCCAGGTTGAAGCTTTCTTT.

The chain employs TRBV4-1 and TRBJ1-4, with 9 positions matching TRBD1. Trimming removed 0 bases from V and 8 bases from J; junction bases left unmatched: 16. CDR3 length: 19 amino acids. Germline CDR1 and CDR2: MGHRA and YSYEKL. As DNA, the CDR3 is TGCGCCAGCAGCCAAGATAAACAGGGGGCGCGGGGAAGCGGCGAAAAACTGTTTTTT. It yields the protein CASSQDKQGARGSGEKLFF.

CDR3 sequence: CASSLGGTGKETQYF. The CDR3 DNA reads as TGTGCCAGCAGTTTGGGCGGGACAGGGAAAGAGACCCAGTACTTC. This chain joins TRBV28 and TRBJ2-5; TRBD1 matches 9 bases. Germline CDR1 MDHEN, CDR2 SYDVKM. This CDR3 region has 15 residues. After removal of 3 bases from V and 3 bases from J, the junction contained 5 bases not matched to a gene. The whole variable domain, remainder taken from reference TRBV28 and TRBJ2-5, is DVKVTQSSRYLVKRTGEKVFLECVQDMDHENMFWYRQDPGLGLRLIYFSYDVKMKEKGDIPEGYSVSREKKERFSLILESASTNQTSMYLCASSLGGTGKETQYFGPGTRLLVL.

This clone was picked up a small number of times. This rearrangement joins TRBV29-1 to TRBJ1-2, with D perhaps matching TRBD1 (5 bases). The CDR3 sequence is 11 residues long. Trimming shortened V by 6 bases and J by 0 bases, and 5 bases separated the two germline ends. Germline V CDR1 and CDR2: SQVTM, ANQGSEA. In nucleotides, the CDR3 is TGCAGCGTGACAGCTAACTATGGCTACACCTTC. Its translation: CSVTANYGYTF.

In DNA form, the CDR3 reads TGCAGCGCTGTTGGGATCGCCACAGATACGCAGTATTTT. The encoded protein is CSAVGIATDTQYF. The chain joins TRBV29-1 to TRBJ2-3, with unresolved D. V lost 7 bases, J lost 2 bases, and 13 bases lay in between. Looked up from germline, CDR1 is SQVTM and CDR2 is ANQGSEA. This CDR3 is built from 13 residues.

In its sample, this clone was seen a few times. The CDR3 DNA reads as TGTGCCACCGCAGGGGGAGAAAATACGCAGTATTTT. This encodes CATAGGENTQYF. The chain recombines TRBV10-3 with TRBJ2-3; TRBD1 matches at 7 bases. The germline CDR1 and CDR2 sequences are ENHRY and SYGVKD. CDR3 size: 12 residues. The V gene end was trimmed by 10 bases and the J gene end by 7 bases; junction bases not matched to a gene: 8.

The V and J genes are TRBV5-6 and TRBJ2-1; the match to TRBD2 covers 9 bases. Germline V gene lookup returns CDR1 SGHDT and CDR2 YYEEEE. The CDR3 runs to 14 residues. V lost 2 bases to trimming and J lost 7 bases; unmatched junction nucleotides: 4. CDR3 DNA sequence: TGTGCCAGCAGCTTTGGCGGGGGGGCGAATGAGCAGTTCTTC. This gives the protein CASSFGGGANEQFF.

CDR3 protein: CAWDLQEGDTQYF. The CDR3 bases are TGTGCCTGGGACTTGCAAGAAGGAGATACGCAGTATTTT. The chain has TRBV30 and TRBJ2-3; no definite D call. The V end lost 5 bases, the J end lost 5 bases, and 14 bases lay between the germline ends. There are 13 residues in the CDR3. In germline, CDR1 is GTSNPN, CDR2 SVGIG (reference sequence).

This clone was recorded only once. V and J are TRBV13 and TRBJ1-2; unclear D gene. The CDR3 loop spans 16 amino acids. Per the germline V gene, CDR1 is PRHDT and CDR2 is FYEKMQ (reference sequence). V shed 4 bases and J shed 3 bases, with 18 bases lying between them. Written as DNA, the CDR3 is TGTGCCAGCAGCTCCTCGGGATGGGGTACGGACTATGGCTACACCTTC. It is translated as CASSSSGWGTDYGYTF.

This clone was counted a few times. The gene calls are TRBV7-8 and TRBJ2-5; D is unclear. Trimming stripped 2 bases from V and 5 bases from J, with 3 bases between. Per germline, CDR1 SGHVS and CDR2 FQNEAQ. The CDR3 is 11 amino acids. The CDR3 nucleotides are TGTGCCAGCAGCTTAAAGGAGACCCAGTACTTC. Protein sequence: CASSLKETQYF.

CDR3: CAWSQGESNEKLFF. The DNA for the CDR3 is TGTGCCTGGAGCCAGGGGGAAAGTAATGAAAAACTGTTTTTT. V and J are TRBV30 and TRBJ1-4; TRBD1 aligns across 7 bases. From germline, CDR1 is GTSNPN and CDR2 SVGIG (reference sequence). The CDR3 loop spans 14 amino acids. With V trimmed by 3 bases and J by 4 bases, 5 bases remained unmatched.

This clone was detected once. The rearrangement links TRBV25-1 to TRBJ2-5; possible D gene TRBD1, 6 bases. Germline values: CDR1 MGHDK, CDR2 SYGVNS. Deletions cut 6 bases from V and 2 bases from J, with 10 bases between. The CDR3 sequence is 13 residues long. Here the CDR3 DNA reads TGTGCCAGCAGCGGGGACACACAAGAGACCCAGTACTTC. The encoded protein is CASSGDTQETQYF.

A single count supports this clone. The chain recombines TRBV4-1 with TRBJ2-4; maybe TRBD1 (5 bases). The CDR3 totals 16 residues. Deletions cut 1 base from V and 6 bases from J, with 16 bases between. Germline lookup yields CDR1 MGHRA and CDR2 YSYEKL. CDR3: CASSQVQGQRGNIQYF. CDR3 nucleotides: TGCGCCAGCAGCCAAGTTCAAGGACAAAGAGGAAACATTCAGTACTTC.

The rearrangement joins TRBV29-1 to TRBJ2-7, with TRBD1 identical over 8 bases. V was clipped by 6 bases and J by 3 bases; unmatched bases: 4. The CDR3 sequence is 12 residues long. Germline loops: CDR1 SQVTM, CDR2 ANQGSEA. The CDR3 sequence is CSVVGQGYEQYF. DNA of the CDR3: TGCAGCGTGGTAGGACAGGGCTACGAGCAGTACTTC.

This chain connects TRBV5-1 to TRBJ1-6; 10 positions agree with TRBD1. The germline V gene has CDR1 SGHRS and CDR2 YFSETQ. CDR3 length: 21 amino acids. The trim removed 1 base at V and 0 bases at J, leaving 13 bases unmatched. The CDR3 DNA sequence: TGCGCCAGCAGCTTGACTCTCACGGGACAGGGGTCGAGCTCCTATAATTCACCCCTCCACTTT. Amino acid sequence: CASSLTLTGQGSSSYNSPLHF.